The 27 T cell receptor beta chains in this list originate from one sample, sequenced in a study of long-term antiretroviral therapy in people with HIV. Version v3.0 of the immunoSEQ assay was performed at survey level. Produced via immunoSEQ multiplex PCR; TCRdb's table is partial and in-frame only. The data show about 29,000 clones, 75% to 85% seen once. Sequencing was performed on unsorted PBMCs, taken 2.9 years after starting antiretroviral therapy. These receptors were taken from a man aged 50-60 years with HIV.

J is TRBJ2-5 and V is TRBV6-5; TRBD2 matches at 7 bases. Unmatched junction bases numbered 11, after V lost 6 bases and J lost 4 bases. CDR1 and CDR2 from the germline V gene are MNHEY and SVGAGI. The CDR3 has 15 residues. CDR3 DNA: TGTGCCAGCAGACCCCCAGCGGGGCCGGGAGAGACCCAGTACTTC. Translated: CASRPPAGPGETQYF.

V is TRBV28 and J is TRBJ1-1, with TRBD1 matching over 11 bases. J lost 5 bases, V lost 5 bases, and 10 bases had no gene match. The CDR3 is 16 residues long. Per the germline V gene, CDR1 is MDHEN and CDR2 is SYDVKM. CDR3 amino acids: CASSGAPGQGATEAFF. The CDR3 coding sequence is TGTGCCAGCAGTGGCGCCCCTGGACAGGGGGCGACTGAAGCTTTCTTT.

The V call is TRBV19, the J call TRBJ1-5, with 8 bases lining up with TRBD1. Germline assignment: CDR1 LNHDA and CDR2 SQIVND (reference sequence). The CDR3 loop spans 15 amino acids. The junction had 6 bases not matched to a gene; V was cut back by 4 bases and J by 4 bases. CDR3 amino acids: CASSRTGYINQPQHF. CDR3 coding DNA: TGTGCCAGTAGTAGGACAGGGTATATTAATCAGCCCCAGCATTTT.

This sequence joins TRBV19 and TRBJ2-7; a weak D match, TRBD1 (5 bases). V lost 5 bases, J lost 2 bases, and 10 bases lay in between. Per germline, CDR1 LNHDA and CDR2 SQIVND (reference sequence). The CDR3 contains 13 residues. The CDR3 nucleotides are TGTGCCAGTAGTTGGGGCAGGGCCTACGAGCAGTACTTC. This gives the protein CASSWGRAYEQYF.

CDR3 DNA sequence: TGTGCCAGCAGTTCCGACCGGGACAGGGGTTGGAGGACCCAGTACTTC. Protein: CASSSDRDRGWRTQYF. The chain has TRBV28 and TRBJ2-5; 10 nucleotides line up with TRBD1. The trim removed 4 bases at V and 7 bases at J, leaving 12 bases unmatched. CDR1 MDHEN and CDR2 SYDVKM come from the germline V gene. This CDR3 is 16 amino acids long. The full variable domain, in which reference TRBV28 and TRBJ2-5 provide the parts outside the CDR3, is DVKVTQSSRYLVKRTGEKVFLECVQDMDHENMFWYRQDPGLGLRLIYFSYDVKMKEKGDIPEGYSVSREKKERFSLILESASTNQTSMYLCASSSDRDRGWRTQYFGPGTRLLVL.

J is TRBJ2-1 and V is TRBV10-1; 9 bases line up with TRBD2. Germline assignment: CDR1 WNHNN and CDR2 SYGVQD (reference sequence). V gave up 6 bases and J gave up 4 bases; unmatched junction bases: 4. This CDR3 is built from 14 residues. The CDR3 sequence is CASSPGLAYNEQFF. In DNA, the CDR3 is TGCGCCAGCAGCCCAGGACTAGCGTACAATGAGCAGTTCTTC.

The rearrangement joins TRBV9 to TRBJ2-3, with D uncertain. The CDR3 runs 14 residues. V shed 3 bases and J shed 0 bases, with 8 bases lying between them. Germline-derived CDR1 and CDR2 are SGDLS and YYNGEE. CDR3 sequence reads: CASSGSKSTDTQYF. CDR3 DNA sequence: TGTGCCAGCAGCGGATCTAAGAGCACAGATACGCAGTATTTT. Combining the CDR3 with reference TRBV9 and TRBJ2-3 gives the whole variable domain DSGVTQTPKHLITATGQRVTLRCSPRSGDLSVYWYQQSLDQGLQFLIQYYNGEERAKGNILERFSAQQFPDLHSELNLSSLELGDSALYFCASSGSKSTDTQYFGPGTRLTVL.

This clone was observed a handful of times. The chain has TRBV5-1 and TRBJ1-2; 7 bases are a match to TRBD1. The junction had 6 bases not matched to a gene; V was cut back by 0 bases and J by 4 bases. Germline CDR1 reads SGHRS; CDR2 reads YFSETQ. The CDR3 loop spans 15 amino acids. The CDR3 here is CASSLDGTAAYGYTF. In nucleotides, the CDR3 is TGCGCCAGCAGCTTGGACGGGACAGCGGCCTATGGCTACACCTTC.

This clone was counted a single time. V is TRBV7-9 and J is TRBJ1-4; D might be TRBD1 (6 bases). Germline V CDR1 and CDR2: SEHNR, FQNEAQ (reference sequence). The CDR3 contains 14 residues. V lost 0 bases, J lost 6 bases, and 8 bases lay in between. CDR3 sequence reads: CASSLANRDEKLFF. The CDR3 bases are TGTGCCAGCAGCTTAGCTAACAGGGATGAAAAACTGTTTTTT.

CDR3 sequence reads: CASGLEGYTEAFF. CDR3 sequence (DNA): TGTGCTAGTGGTTTGGAGGGGTACACTGAAGCTTTCTTT. V and J are TRBV12-5 and TRBJ1-1, with a weak D call TRBD1 (5 bases). The CDR3 is 13 amino acids. Germline values: CDR1 LGHNT, CDR2 FRNRAP. V was pared by 1 base and J by 3 bases, with 6 bases between.

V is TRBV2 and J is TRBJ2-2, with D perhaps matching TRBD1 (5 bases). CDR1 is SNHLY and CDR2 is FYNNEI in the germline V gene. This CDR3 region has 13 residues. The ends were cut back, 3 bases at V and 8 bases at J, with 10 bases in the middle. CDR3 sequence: CASSEQGAGELFF. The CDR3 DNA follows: TGTGCCAGCAGTGAGCAGGGCGCGGGGGAGCTGTTTTTT.

The CDR3 region has the DNA TGTGCCAGCAGGAATGGCCCGGGACAGCTTAATCAGCCCCAGCATTTT. As protein: CASRNGPGQLNQPQHF. The chain is built from TRBV2 and TRBJ1-5; 7 bases are shared with TRBD1. CDR3 length: 16 amino acids. The V gene's germline CDR1 is SNHLY and CDR2 FYNNEI. With 6 bases clipped from V and 4 bases from J, the junction kept 12 bases outside the gene matches. Combining the CDR3 with reference TRBV2 and TRBJ1-5 gives the whole variable domain EPEVTQTPSHQVTQMGQEVILRCVPISNHLYFYWYRQILGQKVEFLVSFYNNEISEKSEIFDDQFSVERPDGSNFTLKIRSTKLEDSAMYFCASRNGPGQLNQPQHFGDGTRLSIL.

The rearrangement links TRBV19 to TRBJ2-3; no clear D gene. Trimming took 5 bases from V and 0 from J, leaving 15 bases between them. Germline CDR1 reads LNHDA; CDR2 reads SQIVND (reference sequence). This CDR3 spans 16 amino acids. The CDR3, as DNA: TGTGCCAGTAGTGGGTTGACATTACCTAGCACAGATACGCAGTATTTT. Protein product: CASSGLTLPSTDTQYF.

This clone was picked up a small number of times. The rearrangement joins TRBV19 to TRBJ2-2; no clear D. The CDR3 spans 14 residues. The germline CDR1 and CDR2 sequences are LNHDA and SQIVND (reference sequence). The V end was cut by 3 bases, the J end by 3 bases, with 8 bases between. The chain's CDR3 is CASSMIMHTGELFF. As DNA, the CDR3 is TGTGCCAGTAGTATGATCATGCACACCGGGGAGCTGTTTTTT.

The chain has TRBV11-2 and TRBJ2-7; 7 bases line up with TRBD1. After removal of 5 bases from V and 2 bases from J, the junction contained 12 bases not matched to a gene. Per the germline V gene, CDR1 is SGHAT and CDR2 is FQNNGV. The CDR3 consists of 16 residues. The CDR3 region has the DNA TGTGCCAGCAGCCTAGGTATTGGACAGGTCCCCTACGAGCAGTACTTC. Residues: CASSLGIGQVPYEQYF.

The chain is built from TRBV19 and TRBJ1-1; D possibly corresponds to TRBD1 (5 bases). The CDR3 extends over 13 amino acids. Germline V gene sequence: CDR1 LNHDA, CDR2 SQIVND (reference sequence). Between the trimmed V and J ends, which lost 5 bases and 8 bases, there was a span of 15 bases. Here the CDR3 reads CASSGTFFGEAFF. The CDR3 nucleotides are TGTGCCAGTAGTGGGACCTTCTTTGGCGAAGCTTTCTTT.

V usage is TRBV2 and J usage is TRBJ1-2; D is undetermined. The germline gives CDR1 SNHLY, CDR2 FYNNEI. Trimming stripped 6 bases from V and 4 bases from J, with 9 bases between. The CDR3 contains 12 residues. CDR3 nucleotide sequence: TGTGCCAGCAGAACGGTCGTCTATGGCTACACCTTC. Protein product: CASRTVVYGYTF.

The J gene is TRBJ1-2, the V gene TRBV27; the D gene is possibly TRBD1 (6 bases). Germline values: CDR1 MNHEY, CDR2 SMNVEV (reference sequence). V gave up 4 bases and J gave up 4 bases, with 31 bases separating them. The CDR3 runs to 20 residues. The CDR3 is CASSSRSYWGAQGKGYGYTF. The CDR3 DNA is TGTGCCAGCAGTTCCCGAAGTTATTGGGGGGCTCAGGGGAAGGGCTATGGCTACACCTTC.

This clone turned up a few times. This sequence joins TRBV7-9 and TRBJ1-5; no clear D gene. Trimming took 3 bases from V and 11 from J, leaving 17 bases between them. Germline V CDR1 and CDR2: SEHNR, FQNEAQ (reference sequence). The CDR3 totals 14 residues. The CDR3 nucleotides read TGTGCCAGCAGCTTGGCGGGCAGCTCGCCAGCCCAGCATTTT. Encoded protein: CASSLAGSSPAQHF.

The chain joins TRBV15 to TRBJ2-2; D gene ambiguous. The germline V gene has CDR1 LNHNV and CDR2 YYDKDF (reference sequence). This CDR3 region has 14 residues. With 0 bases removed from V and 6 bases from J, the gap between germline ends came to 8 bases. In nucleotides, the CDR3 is TGTGCCACCAGCAGAGATTTCGGCTCCGGGGAGCTGTTTTTT. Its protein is CATSRDFGSGELFF.

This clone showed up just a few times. This CDR3 reads CASRLARYGQPQHF. CDR3 bases: TGTGCAAGTCGCTTAGCCAGGTATGGGCAGCCCCAGCATTTT. The rearrangement joins TRBV12-2 to TRBJ1-5; TRBD1, the D gene given by the table, was not confirmed from the DNA. TRBV12-2 is a listed pseudogene. The CDR3 spans 14 residues.

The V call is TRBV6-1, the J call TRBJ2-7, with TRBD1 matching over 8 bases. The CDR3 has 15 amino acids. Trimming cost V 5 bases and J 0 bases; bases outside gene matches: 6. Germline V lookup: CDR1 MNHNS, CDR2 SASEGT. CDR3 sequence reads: CASSPRTGNSYEQYF. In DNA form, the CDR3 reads TGTGCCAGCAGTCCTCGGACAGGGAACTCCTACGAGCAGTACTTC.

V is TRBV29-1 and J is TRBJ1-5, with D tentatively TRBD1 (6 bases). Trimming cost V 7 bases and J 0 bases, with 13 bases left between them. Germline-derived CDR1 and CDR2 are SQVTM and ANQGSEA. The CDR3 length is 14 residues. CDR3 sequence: CSGHPTGSNQPQHF. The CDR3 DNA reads TGCAGCGGCCACCCGACAGGTAGCAATCAGCCCCAGCATTTT.

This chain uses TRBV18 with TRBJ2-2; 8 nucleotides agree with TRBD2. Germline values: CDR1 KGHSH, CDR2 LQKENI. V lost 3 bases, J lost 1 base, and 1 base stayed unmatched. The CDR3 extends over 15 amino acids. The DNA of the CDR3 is TGTGCCAGCTCACCGAGCGGGGGGAACACCGGGGAGCTGTTTTTT. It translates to CASSPSGGNTGELFF. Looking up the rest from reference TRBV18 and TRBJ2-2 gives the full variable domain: NAGVMQNPRHLVRRRGQEARLRCSPMKGHSHVYWYRQLPEEGLKFMVYLQKENIIDESGMPKERFSAEFPKEGPSILRIQQVVRGDSAAYFCASSPSGGNTGELFFGEGSRLTVL.

CDR3 region: CASSYTSGGWDTQYF. In nucleotides, the CDR3 is TGTGCCAGCAGCTATACTAGCGGGGGATGGGATACGCAGTATTTT. The chain is built from TRBV28 and TRBJ2-3; the match to TRBD2 covers 11 bases. Unmatched junction bases numbered 8, after V lost 6 bases and J lost 6 bases. Germline CDR1 and CDR2: MDHEN and SYDVKM. The CDR3 is 15 amino acids.

CDR3 loop: CASSLTVTFNTEAFF. The CDR3 DNA is TGTGCCAGCAGTTTGACAGTTACGTTTAACACTGAAGCTTTCTTT. The V and J genes are TRBV28 and TRBJ1-1, with a weak D call TRBD1 (5 bases). CDR3 length: 15 amino acids. Trimming stripped 3 bases from V and 2 bases from J, with 13 bases between. Per the germline V gene, CDR1 is MDHEN and CDR2 is SYDVKM.

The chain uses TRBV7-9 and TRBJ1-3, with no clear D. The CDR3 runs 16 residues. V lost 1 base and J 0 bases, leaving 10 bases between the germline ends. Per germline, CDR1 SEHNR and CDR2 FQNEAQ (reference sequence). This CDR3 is CASSLVSWGSGNTIYF. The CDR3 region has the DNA TGTGCCAGCAGCTTAGTGAGCTGGGGCTCTGGAAACACCATATATTTT.